This section outlines one TCR beta chain sequence together with its context. This clone was seen just once. Its antigen has not been determined. No much larger clonotype is one base removed from it; base qualities were not supplied. The source of the sample is a study of CD4 T cells in lung cancer (dated by TCRdb to about 2019). The study in broad terms: In the study, blood T cells of NSCLC patients were screened for responses to candidate mutation-encoded neoepitopes, and neoantigen-specific CD4+ T-cell clones and TCRs were isolated. Tumor and non-adjacent lung tissue came from a handful of patients undergoing curative-intent resections for stage I-III non-small cell lung cancer. The patients who underwent resection had lung adenocarcinoma or squamous cell carcinoma, were aged 60 to 69 when blood was donated, and were mostly former smokers. Before blood donation, treatments including platinum chemotherapy had been received by the patients, and nivolumab or pembrolizumab had been received by some of the patients. The frequency of neoantigen-specific clonotypes in tumor resections, non-adjacent lung and cultured T-cell products was followed using TCRB deep sequencing. Broader findings and caveats from the paper: Some blood-derived responses might be explained by in vitro priming of naive T cells or cross-reactivity rather than by memory responses to the cancer.

The CDR3 runs 13 residues from the cysteine to the phenylalanine. Of all the DNA, just the CDR3 is kept, 39 bases in frame from base 1. Based on the germline V gene, the CDR1 and CDR2 sequences are SGHTA and FQGNSA. V and J lose 2 bases and 7 bases, and a span of 8 bases separates them. Preparation of the library involved the immunoSEQ multiplex PCR assay. DNA was isolated using Qiagen DNeasy or QIAamp micro DNA kits, and TCRB was sequenced using the Adaptive Biotechnology human TCRB sequencing kit. Sequencing of TCRB libraries was performed on an Illumina MiSeq. On the authors' methods: The kit provider's software was used to analyze TCRB sequence data, and Fisher's exact test was applied to assess tumor enrichment of clonotype templates. In TCRdb, the immuneACCESS table is reduced to in-frame sequences with V and J assigned. These tables do not hold every clone; where another copy was compared, an unresolved V gene accounts for under half, and the others remain unexplained. D and trimming were read from the DNA, whereas the V and J calls and clone size are those reported in that table. This sample holds 10,000 to 11,000 clones; around 66% were observed only once. The top ten clones comprise less than 20% of the sample.

Non-adjacent lung tissue was collected from the same resection as far from the malignant lesion as possible, at a distance of at least 3 cm. The chain uses TRBV7-2 and TRBJ2-2, with the D gene call left open. The clonotype was recovered from a man in his 60s with non-small cell lung cancer. The sample comprised normal lung tissue taken away from the tumor. The CDR3 region has the sequence CASSLTVDGELFF. The sequenced DNA is TGTGCCAGCAGCTTAACCGTAGACGGGGAGCTGTTTTTT.